This entry is about one TCR beta chain. This sample was taken from a study of CD8+CD57+ T cells in acquired aplastic anemia. The CDR3 sequence is 13 residues long. Germline V gives CDR1 ENHRY, CDR2 SYGVKD. V lost 6 bases, J lost 6 bases, and 6 bases stayed unmatched. Sequencing involved patients with CD8+CD57+ cell expansion previously shown by flow cytometry. Researchers used genomic DNA as the template to profile TCR beta VDJ and CDR3. One entry per CDR3 protein, called by TCRdb with MiXCR from the reads. The sample has around 170,000 distinct CDR3 sequences; more than 45% are singletons. This chain joins TRBV10-3 and TRBJ2-7; 9 bases map to TRBD2. This TCR was recovered from a human donor with aplastic anemia. Sequences were obtained from sorted CD4+, CD8+, or CD8+CD57+ T cells (not recorded which) from PBMCs. The CDR3 loop is CAIRSSGRLEQYF. CDR3 sequence (DNA): TGTGCCATCAGATCCAGCGGGAGGCTCGAGCAGTACTTC.